The entry below describes one T cell receptor (beta chain). What antigen it recognizes has not been identified. Compared with germline, one end of the junction differs, possibly owing to a read error. The source of the sample is a study of tumor-infiltrating lymphocytes in primary liver carcinoma (dated by TCRdb to about 2017). Background for the entire study: Between late 2015 and early 2016, 4 or 5 patients in China with histopathologically diagnosed primary liver carcinoma had their tumors surgically resected. A total of roughly 35 specimens from 5 patients underwent TCRbeta repertoire sequencing, comprising approximately 25 tumor regions, 5 adjacent noncancerous liver tissues and 5 peripheral blood samples. High reproducibility was observed for the technical replicate repertoires, with mean shared-clone rates approximately 0.9 and correlation coefficients above 0.95. The tumors of the five patients were staged as T1-T3 N0M0, with maximum diameters ranging from roughly 4 to 11 cm. Of the five patients (three men and two women, aged 30 to 69 years), four had hepatocellular carcinoma and one had combined HCC and intrahepatic cholangiocarcinoma. Samples yielded roughly 3.5 to 7.5 million productive TCRbeta reads; read depth did not differ significantly between tissue types. Across five regions of each liver tumor, along with adjacent normal tissue and blood, the study brought together TCRbeta repertoire sequencing, expression microarrays and whole-exome sequencing.

Blood RNA was extracted from unsorted whole blood with TRIzol reagent; germline DNA came from the DNeasy Blood & Tissue kit. At the time of sampling, the patients had chronic HBV infection and had not received any treatment. About 3.7 milliliters of peripheral blood were collected into K2EDTA tubes before surgery. Study-level results and caveats: Because only the TCR beta chain was sequenced and unpaired alpha chains were not captured, true repertoire diversity is likely underestimated. The study included only four or five patients, and the authors note findings should be validated in a larger study. Comparison of CD4+ and CD8+ T cell repertoires was precluded by the use of bulk unsorted samples. Repertoire overlap was higher between tumor regions (mean about 35%) than tumor-adjacent (approximately 17%) or tumor-blood (14%) pairs, consistent with antigen-driven expansion. Compared with blood, tumors had a significantly larger share of the repertoire taken up by the top 250 clones (p = 0.039).

The CDR3 holds 14 amino acids from the cysteine to the phenylalanine. Only CDR3 DNA is held: 42 bases, read in frame from base 1. CDR1 and CDR2 are drawn from the germline V gene: MNHEY, SVGAGI. Starting from approximately 500 ng total RNA, TCRbeta-specific cDNA was produced by reverse transcription with a constant-region primer and ProtoScript II reverse transcriptase. Three nested multiplex PCR rounds, following a slightly modified ARM-PCR procedure, were used to build the TCRbeta libraries. Multiplex TRBV1-TRBV30 forward primers and a Cbeta reverse primer were used in the first two PCR rounds, each of which was run for 10 to 11 cycles. Sample barcodes and Illumina adapters were attached in a final 25-cycle PCR using Deep VentR polymerase. Before sequencing, amplicons between 200 and 500 bp were purified from gel using a QIAquick gel extraction kit. An Illumina HiSeq 2500 was used to sequence the TCRbeta amplicons, generating 250-bp paired-end reads. Regarding the original processing steps: Quality trimming of reads was performed with Trimmomatic v0.33, and paired reads were merged with FLASH v1.2.11 so that full CDR3 sequences could be recovered. MiGEC v1.2.1b assigned V, D and J germline segments to the rearranged TCRbeta sequences. VDJtools v1.0.0 computed clonotype statistics and Shannon-Wiener diversity indices. Except for diversity analysis, only each sample's 250 most abundant clonotypes were used in subsequent analyses to reduce sampling bias. TCRdb's own reprocessing of the public reads used fastp at Q25 and MiXCR and kept productive beta chains. Duplicate CDR3 protein sequences are folded into a single record with the most common DNA and genes. It is TCRdb's table, rather than the study itself, that gives the V and J calls and clone size. This sample holds 300,000 to 350,000 distinct CDR3 sequences; roughly 61% were observed only once. The ten largest clones capture 5.5% to 7% of the sample.

The clonotype originates from a man in his forties with primary liver carcinoma and hepatitis B virus infection. The chain links TRBV6-5 with TRBJ1-4, and the D gene may be TRBD1, 5 bases matching. The specimen was peripheral blood. CDR3 reads: CVSSHRRGNDKLFF. The DNA is TGTGTCAGCAGCCATCGAAGGGGTAATGATAAACTGTTTTTT.